Listed below are T cell receptor beta chains from one sample, sequenced in a study of OX40 agonist ivuxolimab in advanced cancers. Some clones are missing from TCRdb's copy, which holds only in-frame ones; the method was immunoSEQ multiplex PCR. This table has roughly 100,000 clones, approximately 89% appearing once. The sample here was CD4+ or CD8+ T cells sorted from blood, taken in a trial of the OX40 agonist ivuxolimab. The source of these receptors is an adult with an advanced solid tumor such as melanoma, head and neck, liver or kidney cancer. The CDR3 runs from the conserved cysteine through the conserved F or W. D genes are given only for firm matches. Where a row states a size, it is once, few, many or the class of an expanded clone; other rows omit it.

>TRBJ2-7|.|.|TRBV18
CASSQKGSEQYF
TGTGCCAGCTCACAGAAAGGGTCCGAGCAGTACTTC
>TRBJ2-3|.|TRBD1|TRBV5-1
CASSLEDRGRTDTQYF
TGCGCCAGCAGCTTGGAGGACAGGGGACGCACAGATACGCAGTATTTT
>TRBJ2-3|.|TRBD2|TRBV5-5
CASRFLAADTQYF
TGTGCCAGCAGGTTCCTAGCGGCAGATACGCAGTATTTT
>TRBJ2-7|.|.|TRBV27
CASSINTQGLEQYF
TGTGCCAGCTCAATTAACACCCAGGGCCTCGAGCAGTACTTC
>TRBJ2-7|many|TRBD2|TRBV4-2
CASSQEVGLPSEQYF
TGTGCCAGCAGCCAAGAAGTGGGACTACCCTCCGAGCAGTACTTC
>TRBJ2-7|.|TRBD2|TRBV29-1
CSVVRRSGTSGIDYEQYF
TGCAGCGTTGTTCGCCGCTCCGGGACTAGCGGGATTGACTACGAGCAGTACTTC
>TRBJ2-5|.|TRBD2|TRBV5-4
CASSLLAGAETQYF
TGTGCCAGCAGCTTACTAGCGGGAGCGGAGACCCAGTACTTC
>TRBJ2-7|.|.|TRBV27
CASSFSLPGEEGSYEQYF
TGTGCCAGCAGTTTCAGTCTCCCCGGGGAAGAGGGCTCCTACGAGCAGTACTTC
>TRBJ1-1|.|.|TRBV7-3
CASSLVAQQNTEAFF
TGTGCCAGCAGCTTAGTCGCCCAACAGAACACTGAAGCTTTCTTT
>TRBJ2-7|few|.|TRBV5-1
CASSSGVTYEQYF
TGCGCCAGCAGCTCCGGGGTAACCTACGAGCAGTACTTC
>TRBJ1-1|.|TRBD1|TRBV6-6
CASSYPTGGTEAFF
TGTGCCAGCAGTTACCCAACAGGGGGCACTGAAGCTTTCTTT
>TRBJ2-7|.|.|TRBV2
CASSVPRDSGSYEQYF
TGTGCCAGCAGTGTACCGAGGGACTCGGGCTCCTACGAGCAGTACTTC
>TRBJ1-5|.|.|TRBV30
CAWSVRRGTQPQHF
TGTGCCTGGAGTGTACGGAGAGGGACTCAGCCCCAGCATTTT
>TRBJ2-7|.|TRBD2|TRBV9
CASSVRGLASNEQYF
TGTGCCAGCAGCGTACGGGGACTAGCTTCCAACGAGCAGTACTTC
>TRBJ2-3|.|TRBD2|TRBV6-1
CASTAGAADTQYF
TGTGCCAGCACGGCGGGAGCAGCAGATACGCAGTATTTT